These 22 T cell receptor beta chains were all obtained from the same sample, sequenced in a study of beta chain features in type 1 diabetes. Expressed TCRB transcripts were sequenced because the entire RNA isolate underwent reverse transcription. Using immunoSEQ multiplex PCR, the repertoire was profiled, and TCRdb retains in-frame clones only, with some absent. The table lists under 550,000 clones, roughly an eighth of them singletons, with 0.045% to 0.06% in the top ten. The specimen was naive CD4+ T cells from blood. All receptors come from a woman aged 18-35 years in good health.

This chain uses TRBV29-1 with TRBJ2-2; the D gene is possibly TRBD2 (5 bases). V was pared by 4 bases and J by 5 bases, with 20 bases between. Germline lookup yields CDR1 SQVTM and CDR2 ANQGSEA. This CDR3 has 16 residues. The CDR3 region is CSVAFRTGAVTGELFF. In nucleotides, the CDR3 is TGCAGCGTTGCGTTTCGGACTGGTGCAGTGACCGGGGAGCTGTTTTTT.

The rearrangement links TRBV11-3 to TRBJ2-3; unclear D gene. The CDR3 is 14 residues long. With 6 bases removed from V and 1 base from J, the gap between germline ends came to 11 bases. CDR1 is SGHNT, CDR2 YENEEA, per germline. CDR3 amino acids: CASSLLDRTDTQYF. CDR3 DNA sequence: TGTGCCAGCAGTTTACTTGACCGCACAGATACGCAGTATTTT.

In nucleotides, the CDR3 is TGCGCCAGCAGCCTAGAGCTCGGGGAGAGCTCCTACAATGAGCAGTTCTTC. Amino acid sequence: CASSLELGESSYNEQFF. J is TRBJ2-1 and V is TRBV4-3; weak D call: TRBD2 (5 bases). Germline loops: CDR1 LGHNA, CDR2 YSLEER. Trimming left V 4 bases short and J 0 bases short, with 16 bases between. The length of the CDR3 is 17 residues.

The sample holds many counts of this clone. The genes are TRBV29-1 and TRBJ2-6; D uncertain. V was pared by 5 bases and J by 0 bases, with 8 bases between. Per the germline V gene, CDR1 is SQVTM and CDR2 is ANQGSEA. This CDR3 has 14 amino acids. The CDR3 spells CSVLGSSGANVLTF. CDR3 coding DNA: TGCAGCGTTTTAGGAAGCTCTGGGGCCAACGTCCTGACTTTC.

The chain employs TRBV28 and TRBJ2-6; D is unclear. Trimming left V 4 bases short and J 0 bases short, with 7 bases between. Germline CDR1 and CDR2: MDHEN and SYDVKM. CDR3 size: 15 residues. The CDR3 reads CASSWSISGANVLTF. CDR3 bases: TGTGCCAGCAGTTGGTCCATCTCTGGGGCCAACGTCCTGACTTTC.

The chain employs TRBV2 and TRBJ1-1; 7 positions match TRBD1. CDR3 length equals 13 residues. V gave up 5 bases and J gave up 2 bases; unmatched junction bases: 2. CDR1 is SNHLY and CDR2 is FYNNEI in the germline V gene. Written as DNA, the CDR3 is TGTGCCAGCAGTTGGGACAGCAACACTGAAGCTTTCTTT. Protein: CASSWDSNTEAFF.

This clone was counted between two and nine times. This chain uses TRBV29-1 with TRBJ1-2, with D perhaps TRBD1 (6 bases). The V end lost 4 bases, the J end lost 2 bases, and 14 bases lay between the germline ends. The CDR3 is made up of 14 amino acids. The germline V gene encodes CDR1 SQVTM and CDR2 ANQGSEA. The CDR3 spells CSVGIVGTNYGYTF. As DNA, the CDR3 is TGCAGCGTTGGAATTGTCGGGACAAACTATGGCTACACCTTC.

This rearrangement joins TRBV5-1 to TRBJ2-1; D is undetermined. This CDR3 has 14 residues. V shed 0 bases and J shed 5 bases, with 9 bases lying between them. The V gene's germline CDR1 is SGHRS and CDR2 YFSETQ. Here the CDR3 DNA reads TGCGCCAGCAGCTTGGGATCGGCGGACAATGAGCAGTTCTTC. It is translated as CASSLGSADNEQFF.

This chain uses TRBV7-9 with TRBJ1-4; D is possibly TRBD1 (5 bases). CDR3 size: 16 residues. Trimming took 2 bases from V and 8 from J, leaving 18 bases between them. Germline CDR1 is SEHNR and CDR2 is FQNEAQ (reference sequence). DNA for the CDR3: TGTGCCAGCAGCTTAATCCCGAGGGACTCGGGGGAAAAACTGTTTTTT. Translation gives CASSLIPRDSGEKLFF. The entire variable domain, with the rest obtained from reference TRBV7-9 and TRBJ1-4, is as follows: DTGVSQNPRHKITKRGQNVTFRCDPISEHNRLYWYRQTLGQGPEFLTYFQNEAQLEKSRLLSDRFSAERPKGSFSTLEIQRTEQGDSAMYLCASSLIPRDSGEKLFFGSGTQLSVL.

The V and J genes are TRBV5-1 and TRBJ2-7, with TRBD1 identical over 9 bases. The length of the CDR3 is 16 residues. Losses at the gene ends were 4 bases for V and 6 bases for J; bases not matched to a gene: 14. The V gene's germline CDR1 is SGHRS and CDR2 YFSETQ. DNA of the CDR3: TGCGCCAGCAGCGTATACCGGGACAGGGCCTTCTTCGAGCAGTACGTC. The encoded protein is CASSVYRDRAFFEQYV.

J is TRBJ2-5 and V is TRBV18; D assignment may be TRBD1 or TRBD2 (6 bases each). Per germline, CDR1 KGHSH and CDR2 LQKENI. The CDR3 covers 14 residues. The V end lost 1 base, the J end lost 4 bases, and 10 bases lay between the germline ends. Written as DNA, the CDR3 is TGTGCCAGCTCACCACGTCCGGGGGCAGAGACCCAGTACTTC. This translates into CASSPRPGAETQYF.

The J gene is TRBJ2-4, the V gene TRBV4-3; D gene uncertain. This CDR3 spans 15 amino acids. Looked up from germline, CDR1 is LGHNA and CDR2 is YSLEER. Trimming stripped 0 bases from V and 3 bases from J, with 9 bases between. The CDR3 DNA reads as TGCGCCAGCAGCCAAGATCCCAGGAACAAAAACATTCAGTACTTC. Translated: CASSQDPRNKNIQYF.

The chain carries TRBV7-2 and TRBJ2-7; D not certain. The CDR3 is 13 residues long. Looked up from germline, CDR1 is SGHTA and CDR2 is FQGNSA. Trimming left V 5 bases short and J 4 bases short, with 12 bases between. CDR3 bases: TGTGCCAGCAGCCGACTTGTTAAATACGAGCAGTACTTC. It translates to CASSRLVKYEQYF.

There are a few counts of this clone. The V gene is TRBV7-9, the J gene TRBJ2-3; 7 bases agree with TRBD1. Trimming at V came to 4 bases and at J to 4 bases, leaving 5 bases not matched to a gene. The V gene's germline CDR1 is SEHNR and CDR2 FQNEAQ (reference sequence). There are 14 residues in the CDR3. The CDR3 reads CASSSTGRADTQYF. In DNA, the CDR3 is TGTGCCAGCAGCTCGACAGGGCGAGCAGATACGCAGTATTTT.

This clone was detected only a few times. CDR3 protein: CASRILSYNEQFF. DNA of the CDR3: TGCGCCAGCCGGATACTATCCTACAATGAGCAGTTCTTC. This chain links TRBV5-1 with TRBJ2-1, with D unclear. The CDR3 runs to 13 residues. V shed 7 bases and J shed 1 base, with 9 bases lying between them. CDR1 and CDR2 (germline): SGHRS, YFSETQ.

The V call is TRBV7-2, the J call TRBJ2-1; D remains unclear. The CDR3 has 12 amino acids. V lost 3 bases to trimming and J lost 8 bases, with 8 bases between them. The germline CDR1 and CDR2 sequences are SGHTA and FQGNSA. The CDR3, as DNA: TGTGCCAGCAGCTTCTTAGTAGATGAGCAGTTCTTC. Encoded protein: CASSFLVDEQFF.

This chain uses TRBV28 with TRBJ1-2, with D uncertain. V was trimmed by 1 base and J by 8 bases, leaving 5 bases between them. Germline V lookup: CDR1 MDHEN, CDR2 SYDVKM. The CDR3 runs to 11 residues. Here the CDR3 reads CASSLSSGYTF. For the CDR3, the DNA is TGTGCCAGCAGTTTATCTAGCGGCTACACCTTC.

The CDR3 DNA follows: TGCGCCAGCAGCTCCCGGGAGCGAGGGACCCAGTACTTC. As protein: CASSSRERGTQYF. V is TRBV5-1 and J is TRBJ2-5; possible D gene TRBD2, 6 bases. CDR1 is SGHRS and CDR2 is YFSETQ in the germline V gene. This CDR3 contains 13 residues. V dropped 3 bases and J dropped 7 bases, with 13 bases sitting between them.

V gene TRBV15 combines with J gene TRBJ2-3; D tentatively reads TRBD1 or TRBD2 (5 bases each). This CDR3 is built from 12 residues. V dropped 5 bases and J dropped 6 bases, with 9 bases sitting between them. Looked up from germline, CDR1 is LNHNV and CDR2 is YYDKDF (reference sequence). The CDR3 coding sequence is TGTGCCACCAGCTACAGGAGGGATACGCAGTATTTT. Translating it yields CATSYRRDTQYF. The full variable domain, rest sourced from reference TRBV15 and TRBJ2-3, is DAMVIQNPRYQVTQFGKPVTLSCSQTLNHNVMYWYQQKSSQAPKLLFHYYDKDFNNEADTPDNFQSRRPNTSFCFLDIRSPGLGDTAMYLCATSYRRDTQYFGPGTRLTVL.

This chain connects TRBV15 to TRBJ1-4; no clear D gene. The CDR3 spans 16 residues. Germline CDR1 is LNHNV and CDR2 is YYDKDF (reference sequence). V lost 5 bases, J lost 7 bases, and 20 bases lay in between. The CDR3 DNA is TGTGCCACCAGCGAACTAGGGAGGGTCCGCGGTGAAAAACTGTTTTTT. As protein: CATSELGRVRGEKLFF.

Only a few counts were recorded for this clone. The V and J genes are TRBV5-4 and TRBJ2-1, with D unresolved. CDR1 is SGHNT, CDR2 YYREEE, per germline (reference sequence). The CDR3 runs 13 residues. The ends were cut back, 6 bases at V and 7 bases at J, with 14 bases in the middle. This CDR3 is CASNPGVGNEQFF. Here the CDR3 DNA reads TGTGCCAGCAACCCTGGGGTTGGTAATGAGCAGTTCTTC. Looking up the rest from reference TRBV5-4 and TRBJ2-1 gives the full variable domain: ETGVTQSPTHLIKTRGQQVTLRCSSQSGHNTVSWYQQALGQGPQFIFQYYREEENGRGNFPPRFSGLQFPNYSSELNVNALELDDSALYLCASNPGVGNEQFFGPGTRLTVL.

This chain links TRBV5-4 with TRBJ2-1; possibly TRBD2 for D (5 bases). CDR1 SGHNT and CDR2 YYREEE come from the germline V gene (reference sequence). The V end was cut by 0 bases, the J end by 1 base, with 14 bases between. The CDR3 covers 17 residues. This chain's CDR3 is CASSLAGKRGSYNEQFF. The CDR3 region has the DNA TGTGCCAGCAGCTTGGCCGGGAAGCGCGGTTCCTACAATGAGCAGTTCTTC.